Listed below are T cell receptor beta chains from one sample, sequenced in a study of technical replicates of blood from four donors. Clones were sequenced by immunoSEQ multiplex PCR, and TCRdb holds only the in-frame ones, with some missing. The sample has approximately 69,000 clones, around nine tenths seen once. Specimen: PBMCs. The receptors stem from a human donor in good health. Some clones in this sample may be carry-over from other donors' samples. The CDR3 runs from the conserved cysteine through the conserved F or W. The D gene is left open where the match is weak. Size is omitted from some rows. Given values are once, few, many or a class for expanded clones.

J gene	D gene	clone size	V gene	CDR3 DNA	CDR3 protein
TRBJ2-7	TRBD2	once	TRBV11-2	TGTGCCAGCAGCGGAGTGAGCGGGAGTCGGGAGCAGTACTTC	CASSGVSGSREQYF
TRBJ2-6	.	.	TRBV6-1	TGTGCCAGCAGTGATGCGGGAAGCTCTGGGGCCAACGTCCTGACTTTC	CASSDAGSSGANVLTF
TRBJ2-1	TRBD2	.	TRBV4-3	TGCGCCAGCAGCCAAGATCGCGTGACTAGCTCTGTCGAGCAGTTCTTC	CASSQDRVTSSVEQFF
TRBJ1-2	.	once	TRBV6-6	TGTGCCAGCAGTATTAACAGGGTAGAAAGCTATGGCTACACCTTC	CASSINRVESYGYTF
TRBJ1-2	.	.	TRBV5-8	TGTGCCAGCAGCCCGGACACATCAAACTATGGCTACACCTTC	CASSPDTSNYGYTF
TRBJ1-3	.	.	TRBV18	TGTGCCAGCTCACCCCTACAGGGCAGCTCTGGAAACACCATATATTTT	CASSPLQGSSGNTIYF
TRBJ2-5	TRBD2	.	TRBV19	TGTGCCAGTAGTATGGGACTAGCGTCGGAGACCCAGTACTTC	CASSMGLASETQYF
TRBJ2-2	.	.	TRBV7-2	TGTGCCAGCAGCCCCGGGACTACCGGGGAGCTGTTTTTT	CASSPGTTGELFF
TRBJ1-6	.	few	TRBV6-9	TGTGCCAGCAGTTATGTAGGGGGTCCATCTGACCTCCACTTT	CASSYVGGPSDLHF
TRBJ1-1	.	once	TRBV27	TGTGCCAGCAGCCCCAATGAGGTTACTGAAGCTTTCTTT	CASSPNEVTEAFF
TRBJ2-5	.	.	TRBV7-8	TGTGCCAGCAGCTCACGACGTGTGGGGCTCCAAGAGACCCAGTACTTC	CASSSRRVGLQETQYF
TRBJ2-2	.	once	TRBV29-1	TGCAGCGCGGGGACAACGAACACCGGGGAGCTGTTTTTT	CSAGTTNTGELFF
TRBJ2-7	.	.	TRBV4-3	TGCGCCAGCAGCCAAGATTTCCAGCCCGGGGACTACGAGCAGTACTTC	CASSQDFQPGDYEQYF
TRBJ2-7	.	.	TRBV11-3	TGTGCCAGCAGCATCGGAGGGGAAAGCCGTCAAGTGCAGTACTTC	CASSIGGESRQVQYF
TRBJ2-7	.	.	TRBV5-6	TGTGCCAGCACGCTGCAGGGCGCCTACGAGCAGTACTTC	CASTLQGAYEQYF
TRBJ1-1	.	.	TRBV6-5	TGTGCCAGCAGATCCACAACTGAAGCTTTCTTT	CASRSTTEAFF
TRBJ2-1	.	.	TRBV7-9	TGTGCCAGCAGCTTTGGCGGGACCTACAATGAGCAGTTCTTC	CASSFGGTYNEQFF
TRBJ2-6	TRBD2	.	TRBV5-8	TGTGCCAGCAGCTTTCGGACTAGCGGGGGGGCTGGGGCCAACGTCCTGACTTTC	CASSFRTSGGAGANVLTF
TRBJ2-1	TRBD2	once	TRBV6-1	TGTGCCAGCAGCTTCCTAGCGGGGGGGCGGGATGAGCAGTTCTTC	CASSFLAGGRDEQFF
TRBJ2-2	TRBD2	.	TRBV5-4	TGTGCCAGCAGCTTGTCCAGCGGGGGGTCCACCGGGGAGCTGTTTTTT	CASSLSSGGSTGELFF
TRBJ2-4	.	.	TRBV6-4	TGTGCCAGCAGTGACCAGCGGCGGTTGGCCAAAAACATTCAGTACTTC	CASSDQRRLAKNIQYF
TRBJ2-1	.	once	TRBV4-3	TGCGCCAGCAGCCAAGATCCGGGACTGGTAGACAATGAGCAGTTCTTC	CASSQDPGLVDNEQFF
TRBJ2-1	TRBD2	.	TRBV4-2	TGTGCCAGCAGCCAAGAGTGGGCGGGAGGGCGGGGAACCTACAATGAGCAGTTCTTC	CASSQEWAGGRGTYNEQFF
TRBJ2-3	TRBD2	.	TRBV7-2	TGTGCCAGCGCCCGGACTAGCGACACAGATACGCAGTATTTT	CASARTSDTDTQYF
TRBJ1-4	TRBD1	.	TRBV2	TGTGCCAGCCAGAGGGAACAGGGGGCGAGTGAAAAACTGTTTTTT	CASQREQGASEKLFF
TRBJ1-1	.	once	TRBV6-5	TGTGCCAGCAGTCAGGGGATGTTGGGGAACACTGAAGCTTTCTTT	CASSQGMLGNTEAFF
TRBJ2-3	.	.	TRBV30	TGTGCCTGGAGTGGGGGAGTGGCCGGTGATACGCAGTATTTT	CAWSGGVAGDTQYF
TRBJ1-4	.	.	TRBV5-1	TGCGCCAGCAGTAAAAGGGGCCAAGCAACTAATGAAAAACTGTTTTTT	CASSKRGQATNEKLFF
TRBJ2-3	TRBD2	once	TRBV13	TGTGCCAGCAGCCGGACTAGCGGGGGTTTACATACGCAGTATTTT	CASSRTSGGLHTQYF
TRBJ1-2	.	.	TRBV7-8	TGTGCCAGCAGCCCGGGGGGGGTCTATGGCTACACCTTC	CASSPGGVYGYTF
TRBJ2-2	.	.	TRBV7-2	TGTGCCAGCAGCTGGACAGTGACCGGGGAGCTGTTTTTT	CASSWTVTGELFF
TRBJ2-5	.	.	TRBV20-1	TGCAGTGCTAAGAGAGGGGAGACCCAGTACTTC	CSAKRGETQYF
TRBJ2-7	.	.	TRBV6-5	TGTGCCAGCAGGGGGACATCTTCCTACGAGCAGTACTTC	CASRGTSSYEQYF
TRBJ1-2	.	.	TRBV28	TGTGCCAGCAGATCAGCGGGGGAGGGTGGCTACACCTTC	CASRSAGEGGYTF
TRBJ1-5	TRBD1	.	TRBV4-3	TGCGCCAGCAGCCAAGTTTGGGACAGGGCGGGGCCCCAGCATTTT	CASSQVWDRAGPQHF
TRBJ1-1	.	.	TRBV2	TGTGCCAGCAATCTGTTATTCGACTGGCGATCCATGAACACTGAAGCTTTCTTT	CASNLLFDWRSMNTEAFF
TRBJ1-2	TRBD1	.	TRBV7-2	TGTGCCAGCAGCCTGTACCCGGGCGACAGGGACTATGGCTACACCTTC	CASSLYPGDRDYGYTF